This T cell receptor beta chain was recorded in a study of vaccination effects on CD4 cells after COVID-19. Germline V gene data show CDR1 as MNHNY and CDR2 as SVGAGI (reference sequence). V was pared by 5 bases and J by 3 bases, with 11 bases of the junction left unmatched. This CDR3 is built from 16 residues. Libraries were prepared by immunoSEQ multiplex PCR; TCRdb keeps only in-frame clonotypes and omits some of them. There are tens of thousands of clones in the sample; approximately 72% occur only once, and approximately 3.7% lies in the top ten. Antigen-specific CD4+ T cells were expanded (with viral peptide pools) by the ViraFEST assay ahead of sequencing. At the end of 9 to 11 days of culture, CD4+ T cells were isolated. Vaccinated participants had no history of SARS-CoV-2 infection and tested negative for nucleocapsid antibodies. About this clone itself: Its antigen is not known.

Specimen: CD4+ T cells from PBMCs cultured with HCoV-OC43 spike peptides, collected before COVID-19 vaccination. Subset here: HCoV-OC43 spike overlapping peptide pool stimulation. V and J are TRBV6-6 and TRBJ2-7, with 9 bases that match TRBD2. The TCR was taken from a human donor who received a COVID-19 vaccine. The CDR3 DNA sequence: TGTGCCAGCAGTCCCCTAGCGGGGTTGGGGATCTACGAGCAGTACGTC. Translation gives CASSPLAGLGIYEQYV.